The T cell receptor (beta chain) under discussion was sequenced for a study of shared clonotypes between healthy human individuals. From germline, CDR1 is LNHDA and CDR2 SQIVND (reference sequence). The CDR3 is 13 residues long. V was cut by 7 bases and J by 0 bases, with 9 bases left in between. Clones were sequenced by immunoSEQ multiplex PCR, and TCRdb holds only the in-frame ones, with some missing. The table records just over 2,000,000 clones, around 95% of them present only once. Study donors comprised healthy, HIV-negative adults devoid of recent acute infection or vaccination. In the CD4+ fraction, cells were divided into CD45RA+ naive and CD45RA-negative memory subsets.

The source is a man aged 18-30 years in good health. Material: naive CD4+ T cells sorted from blood. The subset is: CD45RA+ positively selected. This chain uses TRBV19 with TRBJ1-2, with no clear D. CDR3: CASTRGPNYGYTF. CDR3 sequence (DNA): TGTGCCAGTACCCGTGGACCTAACTATGGCTACACCTTC.